Below are 27 T cell receptor beta chains sequenced from a single sample in a study of control samples from healthy donors and cancer patients. Only in-frame clones appear in the TCRdb table, and some are missing; sequencing was by immunoSEQ multiplex PCR. The table has fewer than 200,000 clones, around 90% seen once. Sequencing was done on a sample of blood. Source of these receptors: a man in his thirties or forties in good health.

This clone was detected once. The chain couples TRBV27 to TRBJ1-6; D is ambiguous. The CDR3 runs 14 residues. Germline V CDR1 and CDR2: MNHEY, SMNVEV (reference sequence). With 8 bases removed from V and 6 bases from J, the gap between germline ends came to 14 bases. The CDR3 region is CASGDRASNSPLHF. CDR3 nucleotides: TGTGCCAGCGGAGACCGGGCCTCTAATTCACCCCTCCACTTT.

The CDR3 DNA reads TGTGCCAGCAGGGGACAGGGTGAAGGTGAAGCTTTCTTT. This translates into CASRGQGEGEAFF. This sequence joins TRBV2 and TRBJ1-1, with 9 bases identical to TRBD1. V was clipped by 6 bases and J by 7 bases; unmatched bases: 6. CDR3 size: 13 residues. The germline CDR1 and CDR2 sequences are SNHLY and FYNNEI.

V usage is TRBV20-1 and J usage is TRBJ1-2; no clear D. Looked up from germline, CDR1 is DFQATT and CDR2 is SNEGSKA (reference sequence). This CDR3 region has 14 residues. V dropped 3 bases and J dropped 13 bases, with 24 bases sitting between them. The CDR3 coding sequence is TGCAGTGCTAGTGATCTTAAACTTCCCCAGACGGGCACCTTC. Protein: CSASDLKLPQTGTF.

This chain uses TRBV9 with TRBJ2-7; D remains ambiguous. This CDR3 contains 12 residues. V shed 3 bases and J shed 10 bases, with 14 bases lying between them. The V gene's germline CDR1 is SGDLS and CDR2 YYNGEE. The CDR3 DNA follows: TGTGCCAGCAGCGGACCTTATGCCCCCCAGTACTTC. Its protein is CASSGPYAPQYF.

The J gene is TRBJ1-5, the V gene TRBV28; tentative D call: TRBD1 (5 bases). The CDR3 consists of 16 residues. Trimming stripped 9 bases from V and 4 bases from J, with 22 bases between. Germline V gene sequence: CDR1 MDHEN, CDR2 SYDVKM. The CDR3 region is CASLREGRGRNQPQHF. CDR3 coding DNA: TGTGCCAGTCTGCGGGAAGGGAGGGGACGAAATCAGCCCCAGCATTTT.

CDR3 in DNA: TGTGCCAGCAGCTCCGGACAGGGGTGGAACAATGAGCAGTTCTTC. The encoded protein is CASSSGQGWNNEQFF. The chain couples TRBV7-9 to TRBJ2-1; 9 bases fit TRBD1. Looked up from germline, CDR1 is SEHNR and CDR2 is FQNEAQ (reference sequence). V trimming: 4 bases; J trimming: 5 bases; junction bases outside the gene matches: 6. This CDR3 spans 15 amino acids.

On this clone itself: A junction boundary mismatches the germline segment, possibly from a read error. The chain employs TRBV2 and TRBJ1-3; D perhaps matches TRBD1 (5 bases). This CDR3 region has 15 residues. The germline gives CDR1 SNHLY, CDR2 FYNNEI. The CDR3 DNA reads TGTGCCAGCACCCGGAGAGGGGCTGCTGGAGACACCATATATTTT. Its translation is CASTRRGAAGDTIYF.

The CDR3: CASSIGQNNQPQHF. The CDR3 DNA follows: TGTGCCAGTAGTATAGGGCAAAACAATCAGCCCCAGCATTTT. This chain links TRBV19 with TRBJ1-5, with D hard to call. The germline V gene encodes CDR1 LNHDA and CDR2 SQIVND (reference sequence). The CDR3 totals 14 residues. The ends were cut back, 1 base at V and 3 bases at J, with 7 bases in the middle.

The chain has TRBV28 and TRBJ1-1, with D uncertain. CDR3 length: 16 residues. V was cut by 6 bases and J by 1 base, with 18 bases left in between. Germline values: CDR1 MDHEN, CDR2 SYDVKM. In DNA, the CDR3 is TGTGCCAGCAGCCCTCCCATGGGGTCCCAGAACACTGAAGCTTTCTTT. Amino acid sequence: CASSPPMGSQNTEAFF. Based on the CDR3 plus reference TRBV28 and TRBJ1-1, the full variable domain is DVKVTQSSRYLVKRTGEKVFLECVQDMDHENMFWYRQDPGLGLRLIYFSYDVKMKEKGDIPEGYSVSREKKERFSLILESASTNQTSMYLCASSPPMGSQNTEAFFGQGTRLTVV.

The chain couples TRBV5-6 to TRBJ1-2; 7 bases map to TRBD1. CDR1 is SGHDT and CDR2 is YYEEEE in the germline V gene. The junction had 8 bases not matched to a gene; V was cut back by 1 base and J by 5 bases. This CDR3 has 15 residues. The CDR3 DNA sequence: TGTGCCAGCAGCTTGAGAACAGGGGACTCATATGGCTACACCTTC. Translating it yields CASSLRTGDSYGYTF.

This clone was counted a few times. The chain is built from TRBV28 and TRBJ2-2, with 9 positions matching TRBD1. This CDR3 is 15 amino acids long. Germline trimming cut 3 bases from V and 5 bases from J; bases unmatched to any gene: 4. CDR1 and CDR2 from the germline V gene are MDHEN and SYDVKM. The CDR3 coding sequence is TGTGCCAGCAGTTTGGGAGGGACAGGGACCGGGGAGCTGTTTTTT. Its translation is CASSLGGTGTGELFF.

About this clone: The junction differs from germline at one of its ends, possibly a read error. The chain combines TRBV28 with TRBJ1-5, with D hard to call. This CDR3 spans 16 amino acids. Germline V gene sequence: CDR1 MDHEN, CDR2 SYDVKM. The CDR3, as DNA: TGTGCCAGCAGTCTCCAGTACAGCCTTAGCGATCAGCCCCAGCATTTT. The encoded protein is CASSLQYSLSDQPQHF.

The rearrangement joins TRBV4-1 to TRBJ1-2; D is possibly TRBD1 (5 bases). V lost 5 bases and J lost 5, with 15 bases in between. Germline CDR1 reads MGHRA; CDR2 reads YSYEKL. This CDR3 region has 14 residues. This chain's CDR3 is CASSSQVGGYGYTF. The CDR3 DNA follows: TGCGCCAGCAGCTCACAGGTTGGGGGATATGGCTACACCTTC.

The rearrangement uses TRBV6-1 and TRBJ1-5, with a possible D match to TRBD1 (5 bases). This CDR3 region has 16 residues. Germline CDR1 reads MNHNS; CDR2 reads SASEGT. The ends were cut back, 2 bases at V and 0 bases at J, with 11 bases in the middle. CDR3 sequence reads: CASSERGEYSNQPQHF. DNA for the CDR3: TGTGCCAGCAGTGAACGGGGGGAATATAGCAATCAGCCCCAGCATTTT.

The chain links TRBV7-8 to TRBJ2-6; D possibly matches TRBD1 or TRBD2 (5 bases each). V lost 0 bases to trimming and J lost 0 bases, with 12 bases between them. The CDR3 is made up of 18 amino acids. Per germline, CDR1 SGHVS and CDR2 FQNEAQ. This CDR3 reads CASSLASRGSSGANVLTF. As DNA, the CDR3 is TGTGCCAGCAGCTTAGCGTCTCGGGGCTCCTCTGGGGCCAACGTCCTGACTTTC.

The CDR3 here is CASSSTGEVRTDTQYF. CDR3 coding DNA: TGTGCCAGCAGCTCCACGGGGGAGGTTCGCACAGATACGCAGTATTTT. The chain carries TRBV7-3 and TRBJ2-3, with D maybe TRBD2 (6 bases). This CDR3 has 16 amino acids. Germline V CDR1 and CDR2: SGHTA, FQGTGA. V shed 4 bases and J shed 1 base, with 15 bases lying between them.

The V call is TRBV27, the J call TRBJ1-6; D is undetermined. The ends were cut back, 5 bases at V and 0 bases at J, with 14 bases in the middle. From germline, CDR1 is MNHEY and CDR2 SMNVEV (reference sequence). The CDR3 extends over 17 amino acids. In nucleotides, the CDR3 is TGTGCCAGCAGTAATATTCAAAGGAGCTCCTATAATTCACCCCTCCACTTT. Translation gives CASSNIQRSSYNSPLHF.

This chain joins TRBV11-2 and TRBJ1-2; D remains unclear. The CDR3 has 12 residues. The ends were cut back, 4 bases at V and 5 bases at J, with 8 bases in the middle. Germline values: CDR1 SGHAT, CDR2 FQNNGV. The CDR3 protein is CASSSQTYGYTF. Here the CDR3 DNA reads TGTGCCAGCAGCTCCCAGACTTATGGCTACACCTTC. The variable domain in full, completed from reference TRBV11-2 and TRBJ1-2, reads EAGVAQSPRYKIIEKRQSVAFWCNPISGHATLYWYQQILGQGPKLLIQFQNNGVVDDSQLPKDRFSAERLKGVDSTLKIQPAKLEDSAVYLCASSSQTYGYTFGSGTRLTVV.

There are a few counts of this clone. The V and J genes are TRBV7-9 and TRBJ2-3; 8 bases match TRBD2. V shed 5 bases and J 3 bases; nucleotides not matched to a gene: 7. From germline, CDR1 is SEHNR and CDR2 FQNEAQ (reference sequence). CDR3 length equals 15 residues. The CDR3 loop is CASSRGGRETDTQYF. Here the CDR3 DNA reads TGTGCCAGCAGCCGGGGGGGCCGGGAGACAGATACGCAGTATTTT.

V and J are TRBV28 and TRBJ1-5, with TRBD1 as a possible D gene (6 bases). The germline V gene has CDR1 MDHEN and CDR2 SYDVKM. The CDR3 covers 17 residues. The V end lost 8 bases, the J end lost 5 bases, and 25 bases lay between the germline ends. DNA of the CDR3: TGTGCCAGCGGAGACCTTCGGTGGGGGAGACAGGATCAGCCCCAGCATTTT. Amino acids: CASGDLRWGRQDQPQHF.

CDR3 DNA: TGTGCCACCAGCCCTCGGACTTCGCAAACGGATACGCAGTATTTT. Protein product: CATSPRTSQTDTQYF. J is TRBJ2-3 and V is TRBV15, with D perhaps TRBD2 (5 bases). This CDR3 spans 15 amino acids. Germline-derived CDR1 and CDR2 are LNHNV and YYDKDF (reference sequence). The ends were cut back, 5 bases at V and 6 bases at J, with 18 bases in the middle.

The chain combines TRBV2 with TRBJ1-5; the D is unclear. Trimming shortened V by 4 bases and J by 7 bases, and 8 bases separated the two germline ends. CDR1 and CDR2 from the germline V gene are SNHLY and FYNNEI. The CDR3 is 12 residues long. In DNA form, the CDR3 reads TGTGCCAGCAGTGGGGAGGGACAGCCCCAGCATTTT. Protein product: CASSGEGQPQHF.

This clone was found a few times. V and J are TRBV18 and TRBJ1-2, with a possible D match to TRBD1 (6 bases). This CDR3 region has 12 residues. Germline V lookup: CDR1 KGHSH, CDR2 LQKENI. Between the trimmed V and J ends, which lost 5 bases and 4 bases, there was a span of 8 bases. CDR3 DNA: TGTGCCAGCTCAGAGGGGGGCTATGGCTACACCTTC. It translates to CASSEGGYGYTF.

The chain is built from TRBV19 and TRBJ2-5; 10 bases are a match to TRBD2. The V gene's germline CDR1 is LNHDA and CDR2 SQIVND (reference sequence). The length of the CDR3 is 16 residues. The V gene end was trimmed by 7 bases and the J gene end by 4 bases; junction bases not matched to a gene: 12. The CDR3 bases are TGTGCCAGTACCATGGGAGCTAGCGGGAGCAGAGAGACCCAGTACTTC. This codes for CASTMGASGSRETQYF.

The chain carries TRBV3-1 (or the pseudogene TRBV3-2) and TRBJ1-1; a possible D gene is TRBD1 (5 bases). V gave up 4 bases and J gave up 2 bases, with 11 bases separating them. Germline loops: CDR1 LGHDT, CDR2 YNNKEL (reference sequence). The CDR3 has 14 residues. The CDR3 region has the DNA TGTGCCAGCAGCCCTCCAGGGTATAACACTGAAGCTTTCTTT. Its translation is CASSPPGYNTEAFF.

This chain connects TRBV18 to TRBJ1-2; D might be TRBD1 (5 bases). The CDR3 is made up of 13 amino acids. The V end was cut by 3 bases, the J end by 7 bases, with 12 bases between. From germline, CDR1 is KGHSH and CDR2 LQKENI. CDR3 loop: CASSPVQETGYTF. CDR3 DNA sequence: TGTGCCAGCTCACCGGTACAGGAAACTGGCTACACCTTC.

The chain employs TRBV30 and TRBJ2-1, with 9 bases matching TRBD2. This CDR3 spans 16 amino acids. After removal of 1 base from V and 1 base from J, the junction contained 5 bases not matched to a gene. Germline V gives CDR1 GTSNPN, CDR2 SVGIG (reference sequence). CDR3 residues: CAWSALAGLSYNEQFF. The CDR3 DNA sequence: TGTGCCTGGAGTGCTCTAGCGGGACTTTCCTACAATGAGCAGTTCTTC.